The clone carrying this T cell receptor (beta chain) was recorded only once. The data originate from a study of preoperative IRX-2 immunotherapy in early breast cancer. Assay: immunoSEQ multiplex PCR; the TCRdb copy retains only in-frame clones and omits some. Of almost 35,000 clones in the sample, about 95% were seen once. Treatment in this sample: preoperative locoregional IRX-2 cytokine immunotherapy. Preoperative locoregional IRX-2 cytokine immunotherapy was tested in the phase Ib source study. V dropped 0 bases and J dropped 1 base, with 9 bases sitting between them. The CDR3 has 15 amino acids. Germline assignment: CDR1 MNHEY and CDR2 SVGAGI.

The gene calls are TRBV6-5 and TRBJ1-2; D is unclear. The sequence came from a human donor with breast cancer. The sample here was taken from a patient treated with IRX-2 immunotherapy. The CDR3 is CASSYSAGINYGYTF. The DNA for the CDR3 is TGTGCCAGCAGTTACTCGGCCGGGATTAACTATGGCTACACCTTC.